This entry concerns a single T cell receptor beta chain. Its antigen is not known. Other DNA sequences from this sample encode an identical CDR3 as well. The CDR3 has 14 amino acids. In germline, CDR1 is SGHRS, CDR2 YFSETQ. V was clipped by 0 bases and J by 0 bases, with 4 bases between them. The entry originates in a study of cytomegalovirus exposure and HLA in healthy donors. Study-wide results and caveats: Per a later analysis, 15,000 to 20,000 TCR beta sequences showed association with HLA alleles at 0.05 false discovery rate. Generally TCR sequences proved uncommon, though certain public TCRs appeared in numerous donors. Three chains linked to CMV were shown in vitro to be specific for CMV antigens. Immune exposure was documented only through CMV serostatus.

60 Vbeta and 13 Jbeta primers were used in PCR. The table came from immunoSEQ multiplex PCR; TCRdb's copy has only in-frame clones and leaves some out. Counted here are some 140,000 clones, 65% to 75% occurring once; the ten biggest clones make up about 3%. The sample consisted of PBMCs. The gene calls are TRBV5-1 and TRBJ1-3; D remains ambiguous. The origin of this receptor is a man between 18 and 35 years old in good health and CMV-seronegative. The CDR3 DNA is TGCGCCAGCAGCTTGGACAGCTCTGGAAACACCATATATTTT. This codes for CASSLDSSGNTIYF.